A selection of T cell receptor beta chains follows, all from one sample in a study of naive and memory T cell subsets. TCRdb processed the UMI-ligation and nested PCR reads anew with MiXCR; each CDR3 protein has one entry. The sample lists 100,000 to 150,000 distinct CDR3 sequences, 36% seen once, with more than 0.8% in the top ten. The sequenced material came from central memory CD4+ T cells from blood. These receptors came from a human donor in good health. CDR3s include the opening cysteine and the closing phenylalanine or tryptophan. D genes are given only for firm matches. Clone size is given for some rows only: seen once, a few or many times, or a class if the clone is expanded.

DNA: TGCGCCAGCAGCTTTGATAGAGAGACCCAGTACTTC; CDR3: CASSFDRETQYF; D: NA; size: few; J: TRBJ2-5; V: TRBV5-1
DNA: TGTGCCAGCAGCGCCCAGGTTTTGGACAATCAGCCCCAGCATTTT; CDR3: CASSAQVLDNQPQHF; D: NA; size: few; J: TRBJ1-5; V: TRBV7-2
DNA: TGCGCCAGCAGCTTGGGTAGCGGGAGAGACGAGCAGTACTTC; CDR3: CASSLGSGRDEQYF; D: TRBD2; size: NA; J: TRBJ2-7; V: TRBV5-1
DNA: TGTGCCAGCATCGAAGGGACTAGCGGGAGGAGTGAGCAGTTCTTC; CDR3: CASIEGTSGRSEQFF; D: TRBD2; size: many; J: TRBJ2-1; V: TRBV12-3/TRBV12-4
DNA: TGTGCCAGCAGCCCGTTAGCCCGCGCGCAGTATTTT; CDR3: CASSPLARAQYF; D: NA; size: NA; J: TRBJ2-3; V: TRBV28
DNA: TGTGCCAGCAGCTTAGAGATTAGCCGAGTAAACAGGGAGCAGTTCTTC; CDR3: CASSLEISRVNREQFF; D: NA; size: NA; J: TRBJ2-1; V: TRBV11-2
DNA: TGCAGTGCTAGAGATTCAGGGTGGACAGATACGCAGTATTTT; CDR3: CSARDSGWTDTQYF; D: NA; size: few; J: TRBJ2-3; V: TRBV20-1
DNA: TGTGCCAGCAGTTTTCGGGACAGGGAGGTGCACACCTTC; CDR3: CASSFRDREVHTF; D: TRBD1; size: NA; J: TRBJ1-2; V: TRBV28
DNA: TGTGCCAGCACCCCTTTCGGGCGCGAAAGGGAGACCCAGTACTTC; CDR3: CASTPFGRERETQYF; D: NA; size: few; J: TRBJ2-5; V: TRBV27
DNA: TGTGCCAGCAGCTTCGGACCAAACTTTCGGCAGTTCTTC; CDR3: CASSFGPNFRQFF; D: NA; size: few; J: TRBJ2-1; V: TRBV11-2
DNA: TGCGCCAGCAGCCCGGACAGGGTTAATGAGCAGTTCTTC; CDR3: CASSPDRVNEQFF; D: TRBD1; size: few; J: TRBJ2-1; V: TRBV5-1